This passage covers 20 T cell receptor beta chains from one sample sequenced in a study of OX40 agonist ivuxolimab in advanced cancers. The repertoire was sequenced with immunoSEQ multiplex PCR; TCRdb's copy has only in-frame clones and lacks some. The sample records some 90,000 clones, about 90% being singletons. Sequencing used CD4+ or CD8+ T cells sorted from blood, obtained in a trial of the OX40 agonist ivuxolimab. The receptors here all came from an adult with an advanced solid tumor such as melanoma, head and neck, liver or kidney cancer.

The rearrangement uses TRBV19 and TRBJ2-3; D possibly matches TRBD1 or TRBD2 (5 bases each). Trimming removed 1 base at V and 8 bases at J, with 10 bases between. CDR1 is LNHDA and CDR2 is SQIVND in the germline V gene (reference sequence). The CDR3 has 13 amino acids. Here the CDR3 DNA reads TGTGCCAGTAGTATAGGGGACGTTAGTACGCAGTATTTT. Protein: CASSIGDVSTQYF.

This rearrangement joins TRBV7-8 to TRBJ2-7, with D tentatively TRBD2 (5 bases). Germline V lookup: CDR1 SGHVS, CDR2 FQNEAQ. This CDR3 region has 15 residues. The ends were cut back, 5 bases at V and 3 bases at J, with 17 bases in the middle. The CDR3 DNA sequence: TGTGCCAGCAGCGTGGACGGGAACTATTTCTACGAGCAGTACTTC. This translates into CASSVDGNYFYEQYF. The whole variable domain, filled in from reference TRBV7-8 and TRBJ2-7, reads GAGVSQSPRYKVAKRGQDVALRCDPISGHVSLFWYQQALGQGPEFLTYFQNEAQLDKSGLPSDRFFAERPEGSVSTLKIQRTQQEDSAVYLCASSVDGNYFYEQYFGPGTRLTVT.

This sequence joins TRBV15 and TRBJ1-2; TRBD1 agrees at 10 bases. The CDR3 consists of 15 residues. The germline V gene has CDR1 LNHNV and CDR2 YYDKDF (reference sequence). The V segment lost 0 bases and the J segment 7 bases; nucleotides outside the gene matches: 5. The CDR3 DNA follows: TGTGCCACCAGCAGAGATCGCGGACAGGGGGGTGGCTACACCTTC. This encodes CATSRDRGQGGGYTF.

A single count supports this clone. The chain is built from TRBV9 and TRBJ2-7, with D perhaps TRBD1 (6 bases). Trimming cost V 3 bases and J 0 bases, with 13 bases left between them. CDR1 is SGDLS and CDR2 is YYNGEE in the germline V gene. This CDR3 comprises 15 residues. CDR3 sequence (DNA): TGTGCCAGCAGCGAAGAGACAGGCCTCTCCTACGAGCAGTACTTC. This translates into CASSEETGLSYEQYF.

CDR3 sequence: CASKRQGDTGELFF. DNA for the CDR3: TGTGCCAGCAAGAGACAGGGAGACACCGGGGAGCTGTTTTTT. The V gene is TRBV27, the J gene TRBJ2-2; 7 bases agree with TRBD1. CDR3 length equals 14 residues. Germline assignment: CDR1 MNHEY and CDR2 SMNVEV (reference sequence). V trimming: 7 bases; J trimming: 3 bases; junction bases outside the gene matches: 5.

The V call is TRBV5-1, the J call TRBJ2-2; maybe TRBD2 (6 bases). Germline V gene sequence: CDR1 SGHRS, CDR2 YFSETQ. The CDR3 contains 13 residues. Trimming stripped 5 bases from V and 7 bases from J, with 12 bases between. The CDR3 loop is CASSFGGDGELFF. Here the CDR3 DNA reads TGCGCCAGCAGTTTCGGGGGTGACGGGGAGCTGTTTTTT.

CDR3 DNA sequence: TGTGCCTGGAGTGTACGAGACAGAAGCGAAGCTTTCTTT. As protein: CAWSVRDRSEAFF. The chain is built from TRBV30 and TRBJ1-1; D may be TRBD1 (5 bases). Germline V gene lookup returns CDR1 GTSNPN and CDR2 SVGIG (reference sequence). The V gene lost 0 bases and the J gene lost 8 bases, with 13 bases spanning the gap. This CDR3 is built from 13 residues.

The chain joins TRBV7-2 to TRBJ1-2, with no clear D. The germline V gene encodes CDR1 SGHTA and CDR2 FQGNSA. There are 13 residues in the CDR3. The V gene lost 1 base and the J gene lost 1 base, with 4 bases spanning the gap. Written as DNA, the CDR3 is TGTGCCAGCAGCTTAGATAATAACTATGGCTACACCTTC. Its translation is CASSLDNNYGYTF.

The chain links TRBV30 to TRBJ1-2, with 8 bases lining up with TRBD1. The J segment lost 8 bases and the V segment lost 1 base, leaving 6 bases of the junction unmatched. This CDR3 is 13 amino acids long. Germline loops: CDR1 GTSNPN, CDR2 SVGIG (reference sequence). CDR3 loop: CAWSAQGAGGYTF. For the CDR3, the DNA is TGTGCCTGGAGTGCGCAGGGGGCGGGGGGCTACACCTTC.

V usage is TRBV30 and J usage is TRBJ2-3; no firm D call. The CDR3 runs 12 residues. CDR1 is GTSNPN and CDR2 is SVGIG in the germline V gene (reference sequence). V was trimmed by 4 bases and J by 4 bases, leaving 9 bases between them. This chain's CDR3 is CAWTESADTQYF. CDR3 sequence (DNA): TGTGCCTGGACGGAGAGTGCAGATACGCAGTATTTT. Together with reference TRBV30 and TRBJ2-3, the CDR3 gives the full variable domain: SQTIHQWPATLVQPVGSPLSLECTVEGTSNPNLYWYRQAAGRGLQLLFYSVGIGQISSEVPQNLSASRPQDRQFILSSKKLLLSDSGFYLCAWTESADTQYFGPGTRLTVL.

The chain couples TRBV19 to TRBJ1-2; 9 nucleotides line up with TRBD1. With 2 bases clipped from V and 1 base from J, the junction kept 8 bases outside the gene matches. Germline lookup yields CDR1 LNHDA and CDR2 SQIVND (reference sequence). The CDR3 totals 17 residues. The DNA of the CDR3 is TGTGCCAGTAGTATACCTGGACAGGGGATTCTTAACTATGGCTACACCTTC. Protein sequence: CASSIPGQGILNYGYTF.

CDR3 nucleotide sequence: TGTGCCAGCAGCTTAGGAGCTTCCCCCACGGATACGCAGTATTTT. Protein: CASSLGASPTDTQYF. The V and J genes are TRBV7-9 and TRBJ2-3; D unclear. The CDR3 loop spans 15 amino acids. Germline V CDR1 and CDR2: SEHNR, FQNEAQ (reference sequence). The V gene lost 1 base and the J gene lost 6 bases, with 14 bases spanning the gap.

This chain joins TRBV6-6 and TRBJ2-7, with D perhaps TRBD1 (5 bases). Per germline, CDR1 MNHNY and CDR2 SVGAGI (reference sequence). Deletions cut 4 bases from V and 6 bases from J, with 10 bases between. The CDR3 extends over 12 amino acids. The CDR3 spells CASSSQVREQYF. Here the CDR3 DNA reads TGTGCCAGCAGTTCACAGGTCCGCGAGCAGTACTTC.

The rearrangement joins TRBV4-2 to TRBJ2-3, with D tentatively TRBD2 (6 bases). This CDR3 is built from 15 residues. Trimming stripped 3 bases from V and 1 base from J, with 11 bases between. The germline V gene encodes CDR1 LGHNA and CDR2 YNFKEQ. CDR3 DNA sequence: TGTGCCAGCAGCCAGCCCGCTAGCGGCACAGATACGCAGTATTTT. Translating gives CASSQPASGTDTQYF.

The CDR3 loop is CAWSLGDNSNQPQHF. The CDR3 nucleotides are TGTGCCTGGAGTTTAGGGGACAATAGCAATCAGCCCCAGCATTTT. This chain joins TRBV30 and TRBJ1-5, with D maybe TRBD1 (6 bases). V was pared by 2 bases and J by 0 bases, with 11 bases between. Germline V gene data show CDR1 as GTSNPN and CDR2 as SVGIG (reference sequence). The CDR3 consists of 15 residues.

This sequence joins TRBV5-1 and TRBJ1-1; a weak D match, TRBD1 (5 bases). V was pared by 8 bases and J by 4 bases, with 18 bases between. Germline V gene lookup returns CDR1 SGHRS and CDR2 YFSETQ. CDR3 length: 14 residues. CDR3: CASKGVRGGTEAFF. CDR3 DNA sequence: TGCGCCAGTAAAGGGGTGCGGGGTGGCACTGAAGCTTTCTTT.

The CDR3 is CASRDASYEQYF. The CDR3 DNA follows: TGTGCCAGCCGGGACGCTTCCTACGAGCAGTACTTC. The V and J genes are TRBV6-1 and TRBJ2-7; D may be TRBD1 or TRBD2 (5 bases each). V lost 8 bases to trimming and J lost 1 base, with 9 bases between them. CDR3 length: 12 residues. The germline V gene has CDR1 MNHNS and CDR2 SASEGT.

The CDR3 nucleotides read TGCGCCAGCAGGATGATACTAGCGGGAGAGGCAGATACGCAGTATTTT. It yields the protein CASRMILAGEADTQYF. This chain uses TRBV5-1 with TRBJ2-3, with TRBD2 identical over 11 bases. The CDR3 consists of 16 residues. Germline-derived CDR1 and CDR2 are SGHRS and YFSETQ. The ends lost 5 bases at V and 4 bases at J; junction bases unmatched: 9.

The chain has TRBV11-3 and TRBJ2-2; possible D gene TRBD2, 6 bases. V lost 4 bases and J 2 bases, leaving 11 bases between the germline ends. CDR3 size: 15 residues. Germline lookup yields CDR1 SGHNT and CDR2 YENEEA. Here the CDR3 DNA reads TGTGCCAGCAGCTCGGGGACTGTCAACACCGGGGAGCTGTTTTTT. Translating gives CASSSGTVNTGELFF.

The V call is TRBV6-6, the J call TRBJ2-3; D is possibly TRBD2 (5 bases). V shed 5 bases and J shed 0 bases, with 15 bases lying between them. There are 16 residues in the CDR3. CDR1 MNHNY and CDR2 SVGAGI come from the germline V gene (reference sequence). CDR3: CASSTGRETSTDTQYF. DNA of the CDR3: TGTGCCAGCAGTACGGGCCGGGAAACTAGCACAGATACGCAGTATTTT.